The rows below give T cell receptor beta chains drawn from one sample of a study of CD8+CD57+ T cells in acquired aplastic anemia. TCRdb ran MiXCR on the reads and lists one entry per CDR3 protein. The repertoire holds some 130,000 distinct CDR3 sequences, with 41% as singletons. Input material: sorted CD4+, CD8+, or CD8+CD57+ T cells (not recorded which) from PBMCs. All receptors derive from a human donor in good health, serving as a control. Each CDR3 is given with its conserved first and last residue. Each record gives: clone size, D gene, J gene, V gene, CDR3 protein, CDR3 DNA. A D gene is named only where the DNA matches it firmly. Part of the rows lack a size; the others show once, few, many or a class for expanded clones.

>many|.|TRBJ1-2|TRBV6-5
CASSNQGGGPGYGYTF
TGTGCCAGCAGTAACCAGGGAGGGGGTCCCGGCTATGGCTACACCTTC
>once|.|TRBJ1-1|TRBV15
CATSSPRGGSDTEAFF
TGTGCCACCAGCTCACCGAGGGGGGGCTCAGACACTGAAGCTTTCTTT
>many|.|TRBJ1-5|TRBV6-6
CASSPLPVSNQPQHF
TGTGCCAGCAGTCCTCTGCCCGTTAGCAATCAGCCCCAGCATTTT
>.|TRBD2|TRBJ2-7|TRBV2
CASSVRPKLAEEYEQYF
TGTGCCAGCAGCGTCAGACCTAAACTAGCGGAAGAATACGAGCAGTACTTC
>many|TRBD2|TRBJ2-3|TRBV3-1
CASSTRGGPRTDTQYF
TGTGCCAGCAGCACTCGCGGGGGGCCTCGCACAGATACGCAGTATTTT
>few|.|TRBJ2-5|TRBV5-1
CASSLFPGAWETQYF
TGCGCCAGCAGCCTCTTCCCGGGGGCGTGGGAGACCCAGTACTTC
>many|.|TRBJ2-3|TRBV9
CASSVAGRYTDTQYF
TGTGCCAGCAGCGTAGCGGGGAGGTACACAGATACGCAGTATTTT
>many|TRBD1|TRBJ2-1|TRBV25-1
CASSENGRGQQGQFF
TGTGCCAGCAGTGAAAATGGCAGGGGGCAGCAGGGGCAGTTCTTC
>.|.|TRBJ1-1|TRBV29-1
CSVVVGRTTEAFF
TGCAGTGTCGTCGTGGGGCGAACAACTGAAGCTTTCTTT
>.|.|TRBJ1-2|TRBV29-1
CSVLRGNYGYTF
TGCAGCGTGTTGAGGGGGAACTATGGCTACACCTTC
>.|.|TRBJ1-1|TRBV29-1
CSVVTVEAFF
TGCAGCGTGGTGACAGTTGAAGCTTTCTTT
>.|.|TRBJ2-3|TRBV19
CASSIGGKSTDTQYF
TGTGCCAGTAGTATAGGAGGCAAGAGCACAGATACGCAGTATTTT
>many|.|TRBJ1-1|TRBV5-1
CASSLRGQGLTEAFF
TGCGCCAGCAGCTTAAGAGGCCAGGGCTTGACTGAAGCTTTCTTT
>many|TRBD1|TRBJ2-7|TRBV19
CASSRTGVEQYF
TGTGCCAGTAGCCGGACAGGGGTCGAGCAGTACTTC
>many|TRBD2|TRBJ2-6|TRBV5-4
CASSWGGSGANVLTF
TGTGCCAGCAGCTGGGGGGGCTCTGGGGCCAACGTCCTGACTTTC
>.|.|TRBJ1-5|TRBV15
CATSPESPGSSNQPQHF
TGTGCCACCAGTCCCGAATCTCCGGGAAGCAGCAATCAGCCCCAGCATTTT
>.|.|TRBJ2-2|TRBV2
CASSLTGELFF
TGTGCCAGCAGCCTTACCGGGGAGCTGTTTTTT
>.|.|TRBJ1-6|TRBV27
CASRPGRLNSPLHF
TGTGCCAGCAGGCCGGGACGTTTAAATTCACCCCTCCACTTT
>many|.|TRBJ2-3|TRBV19
CASGDSTDTQYF
TGTGCCAGTGGGGACTCCACAGATACGCAGTATTTT
>.|.|TRBJ1-4|TRBV2
CASGKGRSGEKLFF
TGTGCCAGCGGCAAGGGCAGGTCCGGTGAAAAACTGTTTTTT
>many|TRBD2|TRBJ2-7|TRBV9
CASGSTSGPYEQYF
TGTGCCAGTGGGTCGACTAGCGGTCCCTACGAGCAGTACTTC
>.|TRBD1|TRBJ1-1|TRBV10-3
CASSPTGGRLGAFF
TGTGCCAGCAGCCCGACAGGGGGAAGGTTGGGAGCTTTCTTT
>once|TRBD1|TRBJ2-1|TRBV24-1
CATSDYGQDNEQFF
TGTGCCACCAGTGATTACGGACAGGACAATGAGCAGTTCTTC
>many|.|TRBJ1-1|TRBV2
CASSEPDHLDTEAFF
TGTGCCAGCAGTGAACCCGACCACCTAGACACTGAAGCTTTCTTT
>.|TRBD1|TRBJ1-1|TRBV24-1
CATSERQGAGAFF
TGTGCCACCAGTGAACGACAGGGGGCAGGAGCTTTCTTT
>.|.|TRBJ2-2|TRBV5-1
CASSSRDLNSGELFF
TGCGCCAGCAGCTCCAGGGACCTTAACAGCGGGGAGCTGTTTTTT
>many|TRBD1|TRBJ1-1|TRBV20-1
CSARVGQGSEAFF
TGCAGTGCTAGAGTTGGACAGGGCTCTGAAGCTTTCTTT
>many|TRBD1|TRBJ1-5|TRBV15
CATSSPTGSLGQPQHF
TGTGCCACCAGCAGCCCGACAGGGAGTTTAGGTCAGCCCCAGCATTTT
>few|.|TRBJ1-2|TRBV29-1
CSVNDGVYGHAF
TGCAGCGTGAATGACGGAGTCTATGGCCACGCCTTC
>many|TRBD1|TRBJ2-7|TRBV19
CASSPRTGIYEQYF
TGTGCCAGTAGTCCTCGGACAGGGATCTACGAGCAGTACTTC
>.|.|TRBJ1-2|TRBV25-1
CASSEGHGYTF
TGTGCCAGCAGTGAGGGGCACGGCTACACCTTC
>.|TRBD1|TRBJ1-2|TRBV25-1
CASSELKSSSLEPPDRGGGYTF
TGTGCCAGCAGTGAATTGAAATCGAGCAGCTTGGAACCTCCGGACAGGGGGGGAGGCTACACCTTC
>.|.|TRBJ1-1|TRBV10-2
CAGSPQGLNYGYTEAFF
TGCGCCGGCTCTCCCCAGGGGTTAAACTATGGCTACACTGAAGCTTTCTTT
>many|.|TRBJ1-6|TRBV6-2/TRBV6-3
CASRHTGTRVLALHF
TGTGCCAGCAGACACACCGGGACAAGGGTTCTTGCCCTCCACTTT
>many|.|TRBJ2-2|TRBV7-9
CASSLAGPTGELFF
TGTGCCAGCAGCTTAGCAGGTCCCACCGGGGAGCTGTTTTTT
>many|.|TRBJ2-7|TRBV7-2
CASSLAQGPTYEQYF
TGTGCCAGCAGCTTAGCGCAGGGGCCCACCTACGAGCAGTACTTC
>.|TRBD2|TRBJ2-3|TRBV15
CATSLAGNTDTQYF
TGTGCCACCAGCTTAGCGGGGAACACAGATACGCAGTATTTT
>.|.|TRBJ2-5|TRBV20-1
CSASDAVETQYF
TGCAGTGCTAGTGACGCGGTAGAGACCCAGTACTTC
>many|TRBD1|TRBJ2-1|TRBV5-5
CASNPGRDRMIFF
TGTGCCAGCAACCCGGGTAGGGACAGGATGATATTCTTC
>many|.|TRBJ2-1|TRBV7-2
CASSRLEQGLNYNEQFF
TGTGCCAGCAGCAGACTAGAACAGGGGTTAAATTACAATGAGCAGTTCTTC
>.|TRBD2|TRBJ2-7|TRBV29-1
CSVEGLAGGNYEQYF
TGCAGCGTTGAAGGACTAGCGGGAGGCAACTACGAGCAGTACTTC
>.|.|TRBJ2-1|TRBV5-6
CASKLGEQFF
TGTGCCAGCAAACTTGGTGAGCAGTTCTTC
>.|.|TRBJ2-5|TRBV29-1
CSVHRDPKYQETQYF
TGCAGCGTTCACCGGGACCCTAAGTACCAAGAGACCCAGTACTTC
>.|.|TRBJ1-2|TRBV7-6
CASSPDSRWGYTF
TGTGCCAGCAGCCCGGACAGCCGTTGGGGCTACACCTTC
>once|.|TRBJ1-2|TRBV7-8
CASSLTQSGNYGYTF
TGTGCCAGCAGCCTGACCCAGTCTGGAAACTATGGCTACACCTTC
>many|TRBD1|TRBJ2-7|TRBV5-4
CASGTQGSYEQYF
TGTGCCAGCGGGACACAGGGGTCCTACGAGCAGTACTTC
>.|.|TRBJ2-1|TRBV9
CASSTPSEQFF
TGTGCCAGCAGCACGCCGTCGGAGCAGTTCTTC
>many|.|TRBJ1-4|TRBV19
CASSFGTRGEKLFF
TGTGCCAGTAGCTTCGGGACGCGTGGGGAAAAACTGTTTTTT
>many|.|TRBJ1-4|TRBV4-2
CASSHRRALANEKLFF
TGTGCCAGCAGCCATCGTCGGGCATTAGCTAATGAAAAACTGTTTTTT
>many|.|TRBJ2-1|TRBV19
CASRGARSSYNEQFF
TGTGCCAGCCGAGGGGCTAGGAGCTCCTACAATGAGCAGTTCTTC
>many|.|TRBJ1-1|TRBV20-1
CSARDLRRTNTEAFF
TGCAGTGCTAGAGACCTCAGGAGGACGAACACTGAAGCTTTCTTT
>many|TRBD1|TRBJ2-7|TRBV6-1
CATRQGANEQYF
TGTGCCACCCGACAGGGGGCTAACGAGCAGTACTTC
>many|.|TRBJ2-7|TRBV5-1
CASSLEIAGTTYEQYF
TGCGCCAGCAGCTTGGAAATTGCCGGGACAACCTACGAGCAGTACTTC
>.|TRBD1|TRBJ1-2|TRBV19
CASSISYDSGQGANYGYTF
TGTGCCAGTAGTATTTCTTACGACTCGGGACAGGGGGCAAACTATGGCTACACCTTC
>many|TRBD1|TRBJ1-6|TRBV12-3/TRBV12-4
CASSQTPRQGGSPLHF
TGTGCCAGCAGTCAAACTCCGAGACAGGGTGGTTCACCCCTCCACTTT